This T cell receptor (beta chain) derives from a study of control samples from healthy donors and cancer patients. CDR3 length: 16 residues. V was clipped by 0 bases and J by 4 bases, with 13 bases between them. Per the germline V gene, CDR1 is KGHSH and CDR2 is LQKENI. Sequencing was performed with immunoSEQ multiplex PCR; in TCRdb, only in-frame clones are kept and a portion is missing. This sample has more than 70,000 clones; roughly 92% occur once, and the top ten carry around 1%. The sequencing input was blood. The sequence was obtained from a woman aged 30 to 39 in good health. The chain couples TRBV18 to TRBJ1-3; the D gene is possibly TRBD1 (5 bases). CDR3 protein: CASSPPSRAGGNTIYF. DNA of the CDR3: TGTGCCAGCTCACCACCGTCCAGGGCGGGAGGAAACACCATATATTTT.